This T cell receptor beta chain was recorded in a study of cytomegalovirus exposure and HLA in healthy donors. Notes on the study in general: With DRB1 most and HLA-C fewest, TCR association rates differed between HLA loci in a later analysis. The presence/absence work took it that sequencing depth was about the same across donors. A cluster of highly shared sequence variants was likely a sequencing artifact.

With respect to this clone: Its matching antigen is unknown.

The PCR used 60 Vbeta and 13 Jbeta primers. Generated by immunoSEQ multiplex PCR, the TCRdb table keeps only in-frame clones and is missing some. The repertoire holds about 140,000 clones, around 80% seen once, with roughly 2.9% in the top ten. This TCR came from a female donor in good health and CMV-seronegative. The sample consisted of PBMCs.

CDR3: CASTNGGKNIQYF. CDR3 nucleotide sequence: TGTGCCAGCACTAACGGGGGCAAAAACATTCAGTACTTC. The gene calls are TRBV6-6 and TRBJ2-4, with TRBD2 as a possible D gene (6 bases). CDR3 length equals 13 residues. CDR1 and CDR2 (germline): MNHNY, SVGAGI (reference sequence). Between the trimmed V and J ends, which lost 7 bases and 3 bases, there was a span of 10 bases.